There are a few counts of the clone carrying this T cell receptor (beta chain). The antigen remains undetermined. Together with a sample-barcoded 5' primer, a J-beta primer mix was included in a second PCR lasting about 6 to 11 cycles. TCRdb used MiXCR to reprocess the 5' RACE reads, holding one entry per CDR3 protein. The sample lists about 940,000 distinct CDR3 sequences; around 46% were seen once. Germline V lookup: CDR1 MNHEY, CDR2 SVGAGI. The CDR3 is 14 residues long. V lost 8 bases, J lost 1 base, and 13 bases lay in between. The sample is drawn from a study of blood T cells in healthy people across ages. Regarding the study as a whole: Among T cells, TCR beta diversity per million cells dropped roughly linearly as age rose. PBMCs were not sorted, which prevented a conclusive comparison of naive versus antigen-experienced cells.

The specimen sequenced was blood. The chain employs TRBV6-5 and TRBJ2-3; D unclear. This sequence originates from a man aged 25 to 40 in good health. The CDR3: CASGEGQGTDTQYF. CDR3 nucleotides: TGTGCCAGCGGCGAAGGCCAGGGCACAGATACGCAGTATTTT.